This TCR beta chain emerged from a study of blood T cell repertoires in COVID-19. Whole-study context: COVID-19 samples, acute and convalescent, were from the United States, Italy and Spain.

Authors' processing steps: How many nucleated cells were present was estimated from reference gene primer amplification. Profiling relied on immunoSEQ multiplex PCR, and the TCRdb table lists in-frame clones only, not all of them. The DNA was the basis for D and trimming; V, J and clone size are from that table. The sample shows 250,000 to 350,000 clones, 70% to 90% of them seen only once. The CDR3 contains 13 residues. J gave up 12 bases and V 3 bases, and 9 bases lay outside the gene matches. The germline CDR1 and CDR2 sequences are SGHTA and FQGNSA. Recovered status in Cohort 3 required two negative PCRs, clearance, or symptom resolution.

Sequencing was done on a sample of PBMCs or T cells enriched from blood (not recorded which). The V and J genes are TRBV7-2 and TRBJ1-2; 8 bases map to TRBD1. This receptor was obtained from a woman aged 25 to 39 who had recovered from COVID-19. Here the CDR3 reads CASSFRAGGDHTF. The CDR3 nucleotides read TGTGCCAGCAGCTTTAGGGCAGGGGGCGACCACACCTTC.